These 2 T cell receptor beta chains were sequenced from one sample in a study of blood T cell repertoires in COVID-19. Repertoires were generated with immunoSEQ multiplex PCR, while TCRdb's copy carries only in-frame clones and drops some. The top ten hold roughly 2.8% of the sample, which has 250,000 to 400,000 clones, around 90% seen once. The source material was peripheral blood. The receptors derive from a woman in her twenties or thirties with COVID-19, enrolled during active disease.

This sequence joins TRBV7-9 and TRBJ1-2; D gene uncertain. V was pared by 1 base and J by 4 bases, with 10 bases between. The CDR3 runs 14 residues. Germline lookup yields CDR1 SEHNR and CDR2 FQNEAQ (reference sequence). The CDR3 nucleotides are TGTGCCAGCAGCTTAGATGTGGCCCTCTATGGCTACACCTTC. It encodes CASSLDVALYGYTF.

The chain carries TRBV27 and TRBJ1-5, with a tentative D call TRBD1 (5 bases). There are 18 residues in the CDR3. CDR1 is MNHEY and CDR2 is SMNVEV in the germline V gene (reference sequence). The ends were cut back, 3 bases at V and 3 bases at J, with 21 bases in the middle. The CDR3 here is CASSFRGGGRGHNQPQHF. For the CDR3, the DNA is TGTGCCAGCAGTTTCCGTGGCGGCGGAAGGGGCCACAATCAGCCCCAGCATTTT.